Below are 2 T cell receptor beta chains sequenced from a single sample in a study of human T cells and chemical hapten exposure. TCRdb itself ran the RACE reads through MiXCR, one entry per CDR3 protein. This sample has roughly 380,000 distinct CDR3 sequences, with around 5.5% found just once. The time point denotes: pre-sensitization, week 0. Treatment in this sample: therapeutic diphenylcyclopropenone sensitization with weekly scalp DPC. This material consisted of whole blood, taken in connection with sensitization to the hapten diphenylcyclopropenone (DPC). The receptors were sampled from a woman aged 45-65 years with alopecia areata. Some clones in this sample may be carry-over from other donors' samples.

The genes are TRBV10-3 and TRBJ1-2, with unresolved D. The CDR3 length is 14 residues. Germline CDR1 and CDR2: ENHRY and SYGVKD. The V and J ends lost 10 bases and 0 bases respectively, with 15 bases between them. This CDR3 is CATQSGFPNYGYTF. For the CDR3, the DNA is TGTGCCACCCAAAGTGGGTTCCCTAACTATGGCTACACCTTC.

This clonotype has a handful of counts. The J gene is TRBJ1-6, the V gene TRBV6-5; tentative D call: TRBD1 (5 bases). CDR1 and CDR2 from the germline V gene are MNHEY and SVGAGI. Trimming removed 4 bases from V and 9 bases from J, with 16 bases in between. CDR3 length: 15 amino acids. The CDR3 loop reads CASSSGPKGPSPLHF. CDR3 in DNA: TGTGCCAGCAGTTCAGGGCCCAAAGGGCCTTCACCCCTCCACTTT.